A single sample is the source of the 21 T cell receptor beta chains below, sequenced in a study of T cells of healthy individuals. TCRdb re-called the 5' RACE reads through MiXCR, storing one row per CDR3 protein. The sample lists 40,000 to 60,000 distinct CDR3 sequences, around 15% occurring once. These receptors all come from a human donor in good health.

This chain uses TRBV20-1 with TRBJ2-3; perhaps TRBD2 as D (5 bases). Trimming left V 3 bases short and J 0 bases short, with 13 bases between. The CDR3 loop spans 15 amino acids. Germline assignment: CDR1 DFQATT and CDR2 SNEGSKA (reference sequence). The CDR3 DNA follows: TGCAGTGCTAGTGACTACATCTTTAGCACAGATACGCAGTATTTT. It codes for CSASDYIFSTDTQYF.

This clonotype was picked up many times. The chain joins TRBV6-6 to TRBJ1-5, with D perhaps TRBD1 (5 bases). The CDR3 is 13 residues long. V was clipped by 5 bases and J by 4 bases, with 9 bases between them. In germline, CDR1 is MNHNY, CDR2 SVGAGI (reference sequence). Written as DNA, the CDR3 is TGTGCCAGCAGTGATCAGGGAAATCAGCCCCAGCATTTT. Its protein product is CASSDQGNQPQHF.

At least ten counts were recorded for this clonotype. This chain uses TRBV29-1 with TRBJ2-1; D may be TRBD1 (5 bases). Trimming removed 3 bases from V and 4 bases from J, with 10 bases in between. This CDR3 has 13 amino acids. Germline CDR1 and CDR2: SQVTM and ANQGSEA. The CDR3 nucleotides are TGCAGCGTTGAGACACAGGTATACAATGAGCAGTTCTTC. Residues: CSVETQVYNEQFF.

The chain links TRBV7-9 to TRBJ1-1; no definite D call. The V end was cut by 5 bases, the J end by 1 base, with 14 bases between. CDR3 length: 15 amino acids. The germline V gene encodes CDR1 SEHNR and CDR2 FQNEAQ (reference sequence). The CDR3 nucleotides read TGTGCCAGCAGCCTCAACGGGAATCGGAACACTGAAGCTTTCTTT. Translating it yields CASSLNGNRNTEAFF.

This clonotype occurred a few times. The rearrangement joins TRBV3-1 to TRBJ1-1; D is possibly TRBD1 (5 bases). V lost 1 base, J lost 7 bases, and 16 bases lay in between. The CDR3 has 15 residues. Germline V lookup: CDR1 LGHDT, CDR2 YNNKEL (reference sequence). In DNA form, the CDR3 reads TGTGCCAGCAGCCAAGGCCCTACAGGTCTTCATGAAGCTTTCTTT. Amino acid sequence: CASSQGPTGLHEAFF. Supplemented by reference TRBV3-1 and TRBJ1-1, the full variable domain reads DTAVSQTPKYLVTQMGNDKSIKCEQNLGHDTMYWYKQDSKKFLKIMFSYNNKELIINETVPNRFSPKSPDKAHLNLHINSLELGDSAVYFCASSQGPTGLHEAFFGQGTRLTVV.

The genes are TRBV10-3 and TRBJ2-3; TRBD2 matches at 9 bases. V shed 7 bases, J shed 5 bases, and the junction held 7 bases outside the gene matches. Germline V CDR1 and CDR2: ENHRY, SYGVKD. The CDR3 spans 14 residues. In DNA form, the CDR3 reads TGTGCCATCACCGCAGCGGGAGGAGGAGATACGCAGTATTTT. Residues: CAITAAGGGDTQYF.

This clonotype has a handful of counts. V gene TRBV12-3 or TRBV12-4 combines with J gene TRBJ2-7; TRBD2 matches at 11 bases. Germline trimming cut 3 bases from V and 9 bases from J; bases unmatched to any gene: 7. The CDR3 is made up of 14 amino acids. CDR3 in amino acids: CASSLLAGGKGQYF. The CDR3, as DNA: TGTGCCAGCAGTTTGCTAGCGGGAGGAAAGGGGCAGTACTTC.

This clonotype came up many times. This chain links TRBV6-1 with TRBJ1-2, with a possible D match to TRBD1 (6 bases). The V end was cut by 2 bases, the J end by 4 bases, with 11 bases between. Germline CDR1 reads MNHNS; CDR2 reads SASEGT. The CDR3 is 14 amino acids. CDR3 sequence: CASSERRGAYGYTF. In nucleotides, the CDR3 is TGTGCCAGCAGTGAACGTCGGGGGGCCTATGGCTACACCTTC.

This clonotype was counted ten times or more. V usage is TRBV20-1 and J usage is TRBJ1-2; 7 bases fit TRBD1. V lost 4 bases and J lost 4; bases outside the gene matches: 6. The V gene's germline CDR1 is DFQATT and CDR2 SNEGSKA (reference sequence). CDR3 length: 13 amino acids. The CDR3 region is CSATQGNGYGYTF. The CDR3 nucleotides read TGCAGTGCTACACAGGGGAATGGCTATGGCTACACCTTC.

This rearrangement joins TRBV4-1 to TRBJ2-5, with D perhaps matching TRBD2 (5 bases). CDR1 MGHRA and CDR2 YSYEKL come from the germline V gene. The CDR3 length is 15 residues. V was shortened by 0 bases and J by 4 bases, with 12 bases between the two germline ends. The CDR3: CASSQDPGMIETQYF. The CDR3 DNA sequence: TGCGCCAGCAGCCAAGATCCGGGGATGATAGAGACCCAGTACTTC.

This clonotype was counted ten times or more. This chain links TRBV13 with TRBJ1-2, with TRBD1 matching over 9 bases. The germline V gene has CDR1 PRHDT and CDR2 FYEKMQ (reference sequence). CDR3 size: 14 residues. The V gene end was trimmed by 4 bases and the J gene end by 3 bases; junction bases not matched to a gene: 3. CDR3 sequence (DNA): TGTGCCAGCAGCTCTGACAGGGGGGACTATGGCTACACCTTC. Its protein product is CASSSDRGDYGYTF.

At least ten counts were recorded for this clonotype. The chain is built from TRBV5-6 and TRBJ2-1; either TRBD1 or TRBD2 may supply D (5 bases each). This CDR3 comprises 12 residues. The germline V and J ends were trimmed by 0 bases and 7 bases, with 5 bases remaining between them. Per the germline V gene, CDR1 is SGHDT and CDR2 is YYEEEE. For the CDR3, the DNA is TGTGCCAGCAGCTTGGGGGGGAATGAGCAGTTCTTC. Its translation: CASSLGGNEQFF. Filled out from reference TRBV5-6 and TRBJ2-1, the complete variable domain reads DAGVTQSPTHLIKTRGQQVTLRCSPKSGHDTVSWYQQALGQGPQFIFQYYEEEERQRGNFPDRFSGHQFPNYSSELNVNALLLGDSALYLCASSLGGNEQFFGPGTRLTVL.

This clonotype has a count of ten or more. V and J are TRBV20-1 and TRBJ2-7; possibly TRBD2 for D (6 bases). The CDR3 covers 13 residues. Germline values: CDR1 DFQATT, CDR2 SNEGSKA (reference sequence). V lost 5 bases, J lost 5 bases, and 16 bases lay in between. The CDR3 spells CSASGLRKDEQYF. The CDR3 nucleotides are TGCAGTGCTTCGGGACTCCGAAAGGACGAGCAGTACTTC.

Many counts were recorded for this clonotype. The rearrangement links TRBV5-6 to TRBJ2-7; TRBD1 aligns across 8 bases. J gave up 5 bases and V 4 bases, and 5 bases lay outside the gene matches. Germline CDR1 is SGHDT and CDR2 is YYEEEE. CDR3 length: 13 amino acids. The CDR3: CASSRQGSHEQYF. The CDR3 DNA reads TGTGCCAGCAGCCGACAGGGGTCGCACGAGCAGTACTTC.

The V and J genes are TRBV9 and TRBJ2-3; D is possibly TRBD1 or TRBD2 (5 bases each). The V gene lost 3 bases and the J gene lost 1 base, with 12 bases spanning the gap. CDR3 length equals 15 residues. Looked up from germline, CDR1 is SGDLS and CDR2 is YYNGEE. The CDR3 nucleotides read TGTGCCAGCAGCGGACAGCGGTCTCGCACAGATACGCAGTATTTT. It specifies CASSGQRSRTDTQYF.

V is TRBV3-1 and J is TRBJ2-5; no firm D call. Between the trimmed V and J ends, which lost 0 bases and 5 bases, there was a span of 16 bases. This CDR3 contains 16 residues. The germline V gene has CDR1 LGHDT and CDR2 YNNKEL (reference sequence). In nucleotides, the CDR3 is TGTGCCAGCAGCCAAGATACAACGGAGATGGGGGAGACCCAGTACTTC. Translated: CASSQDTTEMGETQYF.

This clonotype was recorded at least ten times. This sequence joins TRBV12-3 or TRBV12-4 and TRBJ2-3; D perhaps matches TRBD1 (6 bases). V dropped 6 bases and J dropped 0 bases, with 13 bases sitting between them. The CDR3 covers 15 residues. This CDR3 reads CASSQDSLSTDTQYF. CDR3 in DNA: TGTGCCAGCAGCCAGGACAGCCTAAGCACAGATACGCAGTATTTT.

This clonotype appeared a few times. V and J are TRBV7-9 and TRBJ1-2; TRBD1 is a possible D gene (6 bases). V dropped 5 bases and J dropped 1 base, with 14 bases sitting between them. CDR3 length equals 15 residues. CDR1 SEHNR and CDR2 FQNEAQ come from the germline V gene (reference sequence). The CDR3 loop is CASSGGGTSNYGYTF. DNA for the CDR3: TGTGCCAGCAGCGGAGGGGGGACAAGTAACTATGGCTACACCTTC. Variable domain in full (rest from reference TRBV7-9 and TRBJ1-2): DTGVSQNPRHKITKRGQNVTFRCDPISEHNRLYWYRQTLGQGPEFLTYFQNEAQLEKSRLLSDRFSAERPKGSFSTLEIQRTEQGDSAMYLCASSGGGTSNYGYTFGSGTRLTVV.

There are a few counts of this clonotype. The rearrangement uses TRBV6-1 and TRBJ1-1; D is perhaps TRBD1 (5 bases). V was cut by 4 bases and J by 4 bases, with 10 bases left in between. Germline CDR1 and CDR2: MNHNS and SASEGT. The CDR3 sequence is 13 residues long. The CDR3 here is CASSVGQVTEAFF. The CDR3, as DNA: TGTGCCAGCAGTGTGGGGCAGGTCACTGAAGCTTTCTTT.

The chain joins TRBV14 to TRBJ2-4; 8 bases match TRBD1. The CDR3 covers 14 residues. CDR1 SGHDN and CDR2 FVKESK come from the germline V gene. J was trimmed by 6 bases and V by 6 bases; bases with no gene match: 7. The CDR3 DNA sequence: TGTGCCAGCAGGGCCGGGACAGGAGGAAACATTCAGTACTTC. Translating it yields CASRAGTGGNIQYF.

This clonotype was counted many times. The rearrangement links TRBV4-3 to TRBJ1-6, with 7 bases aligning to TRBD1. The CDR3 is 15 residues long. Germline loops: CDR1 LGHNA, CDR2 YSLEER. Unmatched junction bases numbered 6, after V lost 3 bases and J lost 7 bases. CDR3 amino acids: CASSQGDSRNSPLHF. In DNA form, the CDR3 reads TGCGCCAGCAGCCAGGGGGACAGCAGGAATTCACCCCTCCACTTT.